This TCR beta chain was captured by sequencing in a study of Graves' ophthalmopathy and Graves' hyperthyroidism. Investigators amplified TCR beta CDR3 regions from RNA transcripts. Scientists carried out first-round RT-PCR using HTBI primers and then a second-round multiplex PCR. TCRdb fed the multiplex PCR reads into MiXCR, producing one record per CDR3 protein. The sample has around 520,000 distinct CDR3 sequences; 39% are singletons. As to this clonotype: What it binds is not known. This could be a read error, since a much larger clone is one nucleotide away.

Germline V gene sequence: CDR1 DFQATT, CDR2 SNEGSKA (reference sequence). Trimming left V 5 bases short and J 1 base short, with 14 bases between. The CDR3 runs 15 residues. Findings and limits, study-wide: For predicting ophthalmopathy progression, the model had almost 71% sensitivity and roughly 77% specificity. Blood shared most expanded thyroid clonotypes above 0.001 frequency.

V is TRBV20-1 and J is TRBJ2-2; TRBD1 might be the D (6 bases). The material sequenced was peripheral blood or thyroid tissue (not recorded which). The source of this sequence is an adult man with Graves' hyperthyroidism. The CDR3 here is CSAGGRLWNTGELFF. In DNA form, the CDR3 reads TGCAGTGCTGGGGGCCGACTGTGGAACACCGGGGAGCTGTTTTTT.